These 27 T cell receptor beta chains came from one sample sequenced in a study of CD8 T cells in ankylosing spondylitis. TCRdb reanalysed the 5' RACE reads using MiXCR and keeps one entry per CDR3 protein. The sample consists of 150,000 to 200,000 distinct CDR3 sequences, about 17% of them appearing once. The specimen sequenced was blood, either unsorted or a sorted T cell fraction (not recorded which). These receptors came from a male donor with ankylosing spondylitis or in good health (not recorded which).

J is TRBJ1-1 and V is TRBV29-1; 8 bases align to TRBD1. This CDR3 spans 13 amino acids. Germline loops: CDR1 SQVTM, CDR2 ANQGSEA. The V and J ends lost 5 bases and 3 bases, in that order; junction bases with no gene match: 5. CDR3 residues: CSVLGQGDTEAFF. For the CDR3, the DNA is TGCAGCGTTCTAGGACAGGGAGACACTGAAGCTTTCTTT.

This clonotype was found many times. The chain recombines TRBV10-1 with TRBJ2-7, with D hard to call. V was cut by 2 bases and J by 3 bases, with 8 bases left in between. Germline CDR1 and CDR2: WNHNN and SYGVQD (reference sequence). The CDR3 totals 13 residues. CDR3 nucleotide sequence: TGCGCCAGCAGTGAGCTTGGGGTCTACGAGCAGTACTTC. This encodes CASSELGVYEQYF.

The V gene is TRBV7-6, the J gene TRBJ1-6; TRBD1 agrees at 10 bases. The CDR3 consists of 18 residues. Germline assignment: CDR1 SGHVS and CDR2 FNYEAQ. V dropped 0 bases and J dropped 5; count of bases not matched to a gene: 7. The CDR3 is CASSLAPQTGGNNSPLHF. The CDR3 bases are TGTGCCAGCAGCTTAGCCCCCCAGACAGGGGGCAATAATTCACCCCTCCACTTT.

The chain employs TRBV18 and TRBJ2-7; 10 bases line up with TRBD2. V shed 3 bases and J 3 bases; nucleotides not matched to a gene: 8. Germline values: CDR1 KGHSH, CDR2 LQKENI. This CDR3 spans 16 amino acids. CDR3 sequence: CASSPRGVAGGYEQYF. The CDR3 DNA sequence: TGTGCCAGCTCACCCCGTGGAGTAGCGGGAGGCTACGAGCAGTACTTC.

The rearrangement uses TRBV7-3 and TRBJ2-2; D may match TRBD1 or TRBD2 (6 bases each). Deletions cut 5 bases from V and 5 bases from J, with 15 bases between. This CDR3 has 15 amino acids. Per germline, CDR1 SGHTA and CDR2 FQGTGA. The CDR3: CASSPTVGGTGELFF. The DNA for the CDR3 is TGTGCCAGCAGCCCGACCGTAGGGGGGACCGGGGAGCTGTTTTTT.

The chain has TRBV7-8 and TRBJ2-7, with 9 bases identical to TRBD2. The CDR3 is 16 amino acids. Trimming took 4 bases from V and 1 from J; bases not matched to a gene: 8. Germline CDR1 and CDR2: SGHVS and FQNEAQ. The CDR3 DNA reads TGTGCCAGCAGCTCAACCAGGACTAGCGCTTCCTACGAGCAGTACTTC. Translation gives CASSSTRTSASYEQYF.

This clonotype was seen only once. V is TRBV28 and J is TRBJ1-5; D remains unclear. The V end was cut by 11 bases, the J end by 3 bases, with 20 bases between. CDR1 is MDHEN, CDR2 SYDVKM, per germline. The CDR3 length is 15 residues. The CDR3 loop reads CAAFPATRVNQPQHF. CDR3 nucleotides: TGTGCCGCTTTCCCCGCTACGAGGGTCAATCAGCCCCAGCATTTT.

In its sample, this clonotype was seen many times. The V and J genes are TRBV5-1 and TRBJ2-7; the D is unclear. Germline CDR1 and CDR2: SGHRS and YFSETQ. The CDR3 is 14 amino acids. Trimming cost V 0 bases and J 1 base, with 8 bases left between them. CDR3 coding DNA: TGCGCCAGCAGCTTGGATCCTGGATCCTACGAGCAGTACTTC. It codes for CASSLDPGSYEQYF.

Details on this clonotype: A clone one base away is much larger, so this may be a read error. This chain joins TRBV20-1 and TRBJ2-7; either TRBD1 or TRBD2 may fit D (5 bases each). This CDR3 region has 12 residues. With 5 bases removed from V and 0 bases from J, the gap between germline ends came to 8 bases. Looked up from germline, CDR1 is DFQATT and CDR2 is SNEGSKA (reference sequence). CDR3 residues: CSAPGGSYEQYF. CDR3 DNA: TGCAGTGCTCCTGGGGGCTCCTACGAGCAGTACTTC.

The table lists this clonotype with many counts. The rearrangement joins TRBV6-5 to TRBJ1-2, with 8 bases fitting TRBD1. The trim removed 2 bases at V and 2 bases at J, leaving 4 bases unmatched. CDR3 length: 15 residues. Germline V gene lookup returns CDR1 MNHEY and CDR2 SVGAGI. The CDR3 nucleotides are TGTGCCAGCAGTTACCTGGCAGGGGGCAACTATGGCTACACCTTC. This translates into CASSYLAGGNYGYTF.

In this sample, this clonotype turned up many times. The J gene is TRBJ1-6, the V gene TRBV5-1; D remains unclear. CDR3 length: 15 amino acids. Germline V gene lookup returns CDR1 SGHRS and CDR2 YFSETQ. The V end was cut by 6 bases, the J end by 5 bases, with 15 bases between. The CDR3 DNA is TGCGCCAGCAAAATGGACGGCCGCAATAATTCACCCCTCCACTTT. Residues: CASKMDGRNNSPLHF.

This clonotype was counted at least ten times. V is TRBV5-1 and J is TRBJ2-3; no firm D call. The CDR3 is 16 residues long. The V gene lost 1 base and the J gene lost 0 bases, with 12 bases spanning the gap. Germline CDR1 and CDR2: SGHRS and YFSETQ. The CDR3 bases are TGCGCCAGCAGCTTGTTGAACAGTCTTAGCACAGATACGCAGTATTTT. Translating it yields CASSLLNSLSTDTQYF.

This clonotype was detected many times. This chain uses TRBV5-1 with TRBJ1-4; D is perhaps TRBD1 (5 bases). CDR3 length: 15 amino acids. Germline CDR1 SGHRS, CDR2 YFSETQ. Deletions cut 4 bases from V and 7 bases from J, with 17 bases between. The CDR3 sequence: CASSVGGTQAEKLFF. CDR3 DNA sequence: TGCGCCAGCAGCGTTGGTGGGACGCAGGCTGAAAAACTGTTTTTT.

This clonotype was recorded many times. CDR3 DNA: TGCGCCAGCAGCTTGGCGGGACAGAGCAATCAGCCCCAGCATTTT. Translated, it gives CASSLAGQSNQPQHF. V usage is TRBV5-1 and J usage is TRBJ1-5, with 7 bases matching TRBD1. V shed 0 bases and J 1 base; nucleotides not matched to a gene: 1. Per the germline V gene, CDR1 is SGHRS and CDR2 is YFSETQ. CDR3 size: 15 residues.

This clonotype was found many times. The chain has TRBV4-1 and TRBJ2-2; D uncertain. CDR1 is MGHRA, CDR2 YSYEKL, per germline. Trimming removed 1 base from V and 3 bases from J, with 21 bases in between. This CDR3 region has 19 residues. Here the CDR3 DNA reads TGCGCCAGCAGCCAAGCTCGGACCCAGGCCAAAAAGGACACCGGGGAGCTGTTTTTT. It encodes CASSQARTQAKKDTGELFF.

CDR3 nucleotides: TGTGCCAGCAGCTCCGGACAGCGGACTAATGAAAAACTGTTTTTT. Its protein product is CASSSGQRTNEKLFF. The rearrangement uses TRBV11-2 and TRBJ1-4; TRBD1 might be the D (6 bases). Germline V gene lookup returns CDR1 SGHAT and CDR2 FQNNGV. The V end lost 4 bases, the J end lost 2 bases, and 11 bases lay between the germline ends. There are 15 residues in the CDR3.

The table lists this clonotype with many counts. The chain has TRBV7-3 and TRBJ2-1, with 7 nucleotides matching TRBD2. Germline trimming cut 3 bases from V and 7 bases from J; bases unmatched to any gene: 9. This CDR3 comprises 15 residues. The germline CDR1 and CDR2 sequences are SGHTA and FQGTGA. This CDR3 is CASSLGRTSTNEQFF. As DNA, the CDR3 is TGTGCCAGCAGCTTGGGCCGGACTAGTACAAATGAGCAGTTCTTC.

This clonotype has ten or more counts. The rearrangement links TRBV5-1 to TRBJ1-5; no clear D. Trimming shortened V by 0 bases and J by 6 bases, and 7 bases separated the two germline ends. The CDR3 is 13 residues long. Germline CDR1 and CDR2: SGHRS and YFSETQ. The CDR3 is CASSLDGLQPQHF. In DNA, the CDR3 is TGCGCCAGCAGCTTGGACGGACTTCAGCCCCAGCATTTT.

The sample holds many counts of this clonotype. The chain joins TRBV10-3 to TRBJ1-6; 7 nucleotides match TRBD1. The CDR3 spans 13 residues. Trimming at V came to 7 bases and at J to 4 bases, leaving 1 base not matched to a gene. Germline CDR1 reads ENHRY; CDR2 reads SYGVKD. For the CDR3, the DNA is TGTGCCATCACGGACAGGTATAATTCACCCCTCCACTTT. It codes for CAITDRYNSPLHF.

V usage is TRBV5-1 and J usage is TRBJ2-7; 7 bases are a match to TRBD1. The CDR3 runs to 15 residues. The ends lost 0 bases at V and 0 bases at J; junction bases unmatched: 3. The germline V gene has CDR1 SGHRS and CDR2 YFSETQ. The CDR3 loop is CASSLGDSSSYEQYF. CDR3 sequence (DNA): TGCGCCAGCAGCTTGGGGGACAGCAGCTCCTACGAGCAGTACTTC.

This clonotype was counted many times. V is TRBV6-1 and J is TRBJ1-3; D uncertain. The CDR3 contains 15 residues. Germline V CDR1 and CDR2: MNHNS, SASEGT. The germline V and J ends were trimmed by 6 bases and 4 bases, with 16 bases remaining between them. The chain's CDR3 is CASRQVVSGGNTIYF. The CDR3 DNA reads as TGTGCCAGCAGGCAGGTTGTCTCAGGAGGAAACACCATATATTTT.

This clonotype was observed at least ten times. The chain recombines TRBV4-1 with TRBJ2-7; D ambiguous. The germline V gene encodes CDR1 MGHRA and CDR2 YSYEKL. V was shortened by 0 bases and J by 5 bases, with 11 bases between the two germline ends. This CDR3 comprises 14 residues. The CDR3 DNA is TGCGCCAGCAGCCAAGACCCCCGGGTCCACGAGCAGTACTTC. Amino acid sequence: CASSQDPRVHEQYF.

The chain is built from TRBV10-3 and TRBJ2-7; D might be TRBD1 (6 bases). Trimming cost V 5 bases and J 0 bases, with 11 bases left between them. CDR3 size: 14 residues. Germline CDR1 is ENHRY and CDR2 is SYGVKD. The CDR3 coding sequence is TGTGCCATCAGTACCGGGACATCCTCCTACGAGCAGTACTTC. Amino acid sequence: CAISTGTSSYEQYF.

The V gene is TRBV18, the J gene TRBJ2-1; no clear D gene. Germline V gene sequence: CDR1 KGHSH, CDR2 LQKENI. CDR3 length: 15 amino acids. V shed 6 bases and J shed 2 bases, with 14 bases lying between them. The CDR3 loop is CASSPPTTPYNEQFF. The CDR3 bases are TGTGCCAGCTCTCCCCCCACGACACCCTACAATGAGCAGTTCTTC.

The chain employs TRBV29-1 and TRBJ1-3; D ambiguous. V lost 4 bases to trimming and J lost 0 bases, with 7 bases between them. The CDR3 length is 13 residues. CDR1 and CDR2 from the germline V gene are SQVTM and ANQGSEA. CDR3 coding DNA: TGCAGCGTTGGCTGGAGCTCTGGAAACACCATATATTTT. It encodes CSVGWSSGNTIYF.

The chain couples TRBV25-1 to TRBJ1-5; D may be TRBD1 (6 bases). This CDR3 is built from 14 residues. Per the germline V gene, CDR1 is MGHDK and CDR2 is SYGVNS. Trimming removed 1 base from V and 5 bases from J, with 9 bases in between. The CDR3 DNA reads TGTGCCAGCAGTGAATTTGGGGGCCATCAGCCCCAGCATTTT. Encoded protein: CASSEFGGHQPQHF. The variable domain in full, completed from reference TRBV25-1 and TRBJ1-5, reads EADIYQTPRYLVIGTGKKITLECSQTMGHDKMYWYQQDPGMELHLIHYSYGVNSTEKGDLSSESTVSRIRTEHFPLTLESARPSHTSQYLCASSEFGGHQPQHFGDGTRLSIL.

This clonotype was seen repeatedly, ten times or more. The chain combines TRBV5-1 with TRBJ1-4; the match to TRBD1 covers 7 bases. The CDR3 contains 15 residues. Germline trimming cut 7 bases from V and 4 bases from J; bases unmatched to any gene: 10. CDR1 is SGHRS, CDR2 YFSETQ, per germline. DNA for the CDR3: TGCGCCAGCGGTCTCCGTGGGACAGATAATGAAAAACTGTTTTTT. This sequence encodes CASGLRGTDNEKLFF.